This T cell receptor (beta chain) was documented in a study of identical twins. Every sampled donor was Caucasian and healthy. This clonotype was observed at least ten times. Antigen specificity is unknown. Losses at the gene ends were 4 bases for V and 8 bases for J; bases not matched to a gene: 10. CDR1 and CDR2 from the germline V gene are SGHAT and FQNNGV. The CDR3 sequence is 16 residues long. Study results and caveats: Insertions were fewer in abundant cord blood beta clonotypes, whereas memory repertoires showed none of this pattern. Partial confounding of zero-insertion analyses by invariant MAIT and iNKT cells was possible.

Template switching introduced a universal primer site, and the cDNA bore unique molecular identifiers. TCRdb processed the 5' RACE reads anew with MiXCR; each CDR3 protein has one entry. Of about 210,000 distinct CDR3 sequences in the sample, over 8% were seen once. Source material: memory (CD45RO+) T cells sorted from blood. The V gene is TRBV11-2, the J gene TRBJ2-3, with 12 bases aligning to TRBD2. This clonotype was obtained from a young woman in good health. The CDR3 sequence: CASSSLTSGGRGTQYF. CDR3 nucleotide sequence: TGTGCCAGCAGCTCCCTAACTAGCGGGGGGCGGGGTACGCAGTATTTT.